This T cell receptor beta chain came from a study of blood T cell repertoires in COVID-19. Study background: Some COVID-19 samples were acute and others convalescent; all came from the United States, Italy and Spain.

The method was immunoSEQ multiplex PCR; TCRdb's version includes in-frame clones alone and lacks a portion of them. This sample has under 150,000 clones; 60% to 80% occur once, and the top ten carry just under 3%. This clone was seen only a few times. CDR1 and CDR2 from the germline V gene are SEHNR and FQNEAQ (reference sequence). The CDR3 is made up of 13 amino acids. V gave up 4 bases and J gave up 7 bases, with 11 bases separating them. Grouping used clinical history reported by participants in a survey and questionnaire. Donors in Cohort 3 who had recovered were those with two negative PCRs, healthcare professional clearance, or resolution of their symptoms.

This chain uses TRBV7-9 with TRBJ1-5; unclear D gene. The origin of this receptor is a woman aged 50 to 65 who had recovered from COVID-19. Sequencing was carried out using PBMCs or T cells enriched from blood (not recorded which). The CDR3 DNA sequence: TGTGCCAGCAGCTCGGAATGGAGGCAGCCCCAGCATTTT. This translates into CASSSEWRQPQHF.